This T cell receptor (beta chain) was profiled in a study of neoadjuvant anti-PD-1 for oral cavity cancer (dated by TCRdb to the early 2020s). Background for the entire study: Three to four biweekly doses of nivolumab at 3 mg/kg were mostly administered to patients before curative-intent surgical resection. For patients who did not progress, a fourth nivolumab dose was given around day 43, followed by definitive surgical resection on days 50-56. A roughly 34% response rate was observed in the parent correlative cohort, in which about a dozen patients were included. Under RECIST 1.1, a patient counted as a responder if showing complete response, partial response or stable disease, and as a non-responder if showing progression. The full study reports these points: TCR analyses included only a few patients per response group, and the authors called for larger cohorts for validation. Higher pretreatment blood Treg/Th17 ratios correlated with higher pretreatment blood TCRbeta clonality and lower post-treatment tumor TCRbeta clonality. Within PBMCs, T cell clonality (Gini index) was significantly higher in non-responders than responders after neoadjuvant nivolumab.

Points on this clone: Its specific antigen is unknown. No much larger clone exists at a distance of one base, and base qualities are not known.

In the paper's terms, the time point label means: before neoadjuvant nivolumab. The patients had newly diagnosed stage II-IVA oral cavity squamous cell carcinoma and had not received any prior systemic or radiation treatment. The cohort consisted of patients with HPV-negative, locally advanced oral cavity squamous cell carcinoma. Peripheral blood mononuclear cells were analyzed directly, without maintenance or expansion in culture. Samples came from a longitudinal correlative study of a single-arm phase II trial of neoadjuvant nivolumab in oral cavity squamous cell carcinoma. Subject-matched pre- and post-treatment PBMCs and tumors from three responders and three non-responders underwent genomic DNA-based TCRbeta sequencing. Peripheral blood mononuclear cells were drawn once before nivolumab treatment and a second time after treatment, when surgery took place. The Maxwell RSC DNA from Cells kit was used to extract genomic DNA from PBMCs.

For deep sequencing of PBMC libraries, mostly around 480 ng of input genomic DNA was used, and six replicates were run per sample. TCRbeta libraries were prepared with the immunoSEQ hsTCRbeta kit according to the manufacturer's instructions. The completed libraries were mixed into a single pool at 3 nM, then sequenced with an Illumina NovaSeq 6000 S4 flow cell. As for the authors' bioinformatics: Raw data preprocessing and quality control were performed with the immunoSEQ Analyzer. The analysis was restricted to productive rearrangements, with each unique CDR3 amino acid sequence defining a clonotype. Repertoire clonality was estimated as the Gini-Simpson index, which was calculated using the R package tcR. Student's t test was used to compare Gini indices, and Pearson correlation was used to assess associations with tumor size change. Sourced from immuneACCESS, this table was stored by TCRdb with only in-frame sequences that have V and J called. A share of the clones is absent; for the studies checked, an unresolved V gene accounts for under half, and the remainder has no known explanation. V and J calls and clone size come straight from that table; D and trimming were deduced from the DNA. This sample has approximately 83,000 clones in its table, and 84% of those were observed once. The ten largest clones represent roughly 3% of the sample.

The CDR3 runs 12 amino acids, cysteine and phenylalanine included. Only CDR3 DNA remains: 36 bases, in frame from the first base. The germline ends are 3 bases apart after V is trimmed by 0 bases and J by 4 bases. CDR1 is given as SGHAT and CDR2 as FQNNGV, both from the germline V gene. The sequence was collected from a person aged 35-79 years with oral cavity squamous cell carcinoma. The starting material was PBMCs, obtained before nivolumab (anti-PD-1) treatment. The rearranged chain carries TRBV11-2 and TRBJ2-5, with the identity of the D gene unclear. In nucleotide form, the sequence is TGTGCCAGCAGCTTAGATCCAGAGACCCAGTACTTC. It encodes CASSLDPETQYF.